Given below is one T cell receptor (beta chain) in context. This record comes from a study of blood T cell repertoires in COVID-19. V shed 4 bases and J 3 bases; nucleotides not matched to a gene: 4. Germline V lookup: CDR1 SGHRS, CDR2 YFSETQ. This CDR3 is 14 amino acids long. TCRdb's copy holds only in-frame clones and misses some; the assay was immunoSEQ multiplex PCR. The sample includes under 250,000 clones, over 70% of them seen just once. The sample taken for sequencing was peripheral blood. The chain employs TRBV5-1 and TRBJ1-1; 9 bases map to TRBD1. The sequence came from a man aged 35-49 years with acute or convalescent COVID-19. Written as DNA, the CDR3 is TGCGCCAGCAGCCTACAGGGGGCGGACACTGAAGCTTTCTTT. Translated, it gives CASSLQGADTEAFF.